This T cell receptor (beta chain) comes out of a study of human T cells and chemical hapten exposure. Study at large: Patch tests applied 0.01% DPC to the upper back, read at 6 days.

Time point reported: pre-sensitization, week 0. Treatment given: therapeutic diphenylcyclopropenone sensitization with weekly scalp DPC. There are 13 residues in the CDR3. V shed 1 base and J shed 2 bases, with 6 bases lying between them. CDR1 and CDR2 (germline): DFQATT, SNEGSKA (reference sequence). This clonotype appeared many times. Via MiXCR, TCRdb re-called the RACE reads, giving one row per CDR3 protein. The sample holds some 84,000 distinct CDR3 sequences, about 8.5% seen once. This rearrangement joins TRBV20-1 to TRBJ1-5; the D gene is possibly TRBD1 (5 bases). The source material was whole blood, sampled in connection with sensitization to the hapten diphenylcyclopropenone (DPC). The sequence came from a middle-aged man with alopecia areata. Some clones in this sample may be carry-over from other donors' samples. The CDR3 sequence is CSARVGGNQPQHF. DNA of the CDR3: TGCAGTGCTAGAGTAGGGGGCAATCAGCCCCAGCATTTT.